These T cell receptor beta chains were read from a single sample in a study of PD-L1 blockade in urothelial cancer. Clones were sequenced by immunoSEQ multiplex PCR, and TCRdb holds only the in-frame ones, with some missing. The sample contains tens of thousands of clones, approximately 90% of which appear only once. The sample consisted of PBMCs, taken around atezolizumab (anti-PD-L1) treatment. These receptors all come from a man in his 60s with urothelial cancer. Both conserved end residues are part of each CDR3.

V gene: TRBV19
CDR3 protein: CASSSRGLGNQPQHF

V gene: TRBV5-1
CDR3 protein: CASSRGRGSTDTQYF

V gene: TRBV28
CDR3 protein: CASSVGTPLTYEQYF

V gene: TRBV5-1
CDR3 protein: CASSSRTGSNEKLFF

V gene: TRBV19
CDR3 protein: CASSIGGMGHEQYF

V gene: TRBV10-1
CDR3 protein: CASSVGRETDTQYF

V gene: TRBV10-3
CDR3 protein: CAISAGRNEQFF

V gene: TRBV7-2
CDR3 protein: CASSFGQGTYNEQFF

V gene: TRBV7-9
CDR3 protein: CASSLGGGGNQPQHF

V gene: TRBV4-3
CDR3 protein: CASSQEGSRAEAFF

V gene: TRBV10-3
CDR3 protein: CAISPTDSNQPQHF

V gene: TRBV4-3
CDR3 protein: CASSQDAGTGSNEQYF

V gene: TRBV21-1
CDR3 protein: CASSKLPLAGFGELFF

V gene: TRBV19
CDR3 protein: CASKIRDSDYGYTF

V gene: TRBV21-1
CDR3 protein: CAIERERDTQYF

V gene: TRBV11-2
CDR3 protein: CASSSQGAGYTF

V gene: TRBV2
CDR3 protein: CASSAGLNQPQHF

V gene: TRBV19
CDR3 protein: CASTPGQGREQYF

V gene: TRBV6-5
CDR3 protein: CASSYRGWTEAFF

V gene: TRBV7-9
CDR3 protein: CASRPGGSEAFF

V gene: TRBV9
CDR3 protein: CASTSPGTAPTGELFF

V gene: TRBV29-1
CDR3 protein: CSVLDFIYEQYF

V gene: TRBV28
CDR3 protein: CASRQPREPPYEQYF

V gene: TRBV15
CDR3 protein: CATSRDRGSWGYTF

V gene: TRBV19
CDR3 protein: CASKAPGSPNTEAFF

V gene: TRBV7-8
CDR3 protein: CASSSVSYEQYF

V gene: TRBV19
CDR3 protein: CASSIEGAATGELFF

V gene: TRBV2
CDR3 protein: CASSPRGPEGYTQYF

V gene: TRBV7-7
CDR3 protein: CASSPTASGNEQFF

V gene: TRBV10-3
CDR3 protein: CAISGRRQGLAETQYF

V gene: TRBV6-5
CDR3 protein: CASSLDRASLSYEQYF

V gene: TRBV10-3
CDR3 protein: CAIRAARPPETQYF

V gene: TRBV5-5
CDR3 protein: CASSVPGTGNTGELFF

V gene: TRBV6-1
CDR3 protein: CASSLQGGNQPQHF

V gene: TRBV7-8
CDR3 protein: CASSLDGAVKETQYF

V gene: TRBV5-5
CDR3 protein: CASSLRTGILSSNEQFF

V gene: TRBV9
CDR3 protein: CASSVARTSGGYNEQFF

V gene: TRBV7-2
CDR3 protein: CASSRRIDRAVEQYF

V gene: TRBV5-1
CDR3 protein: CASSPDLIRPETQYF

V gene: TRBV30
CDR3 protein: CAWSSPGTGSNSPLHF

V gene: TRBV21-1
CDR3 protein: CASSKGQTRLARIYEQYF

V gene: TRBV6-4
CDR3 protein: CASSVNPQETQYF